The text below deals with one TCR beta chain. What it recognizes is unknown. This specimen belongs to a study of cytomegalovirus exposure and HLA in healthy donors. The study, taken as a whole, reports: For most TCR beta V segments, an earlier analysis put the productive rate at about 87% or about 30% of the time. The authors excluded some V segments, including TRBV6-2 and TRBV6-3, as indistinguishable. In terms of immune exposure information, only CMV serostatus was available.

Researchers ran the PCR with 60 Vbeta and 13 Jbeta primers. TCRdb's table, derived via immunoSEQ multiplex PCR, lists solely in-frame clones and lacks some. There are more than 200,000 clones in the sample; 60% to 80% occur only once, and over 1.5% lies in the top ten. CDR3 length: 16 amino acids. Germline values: CDR1 SGHTA, CDR2 FQGTGA. Unmatched junction bases numbered 7, after V lost 1 base and J lost 2 bases. This rearrangement joins TRBV7-3 to TRBJ2-5; 7 nucleotides align to TRBD1. The sequence derives from a male donor in good health and CMV-seronegative. Material for sequencing was PBMCs. The CDR3 spells CASSLSSAGGQETQYF. The DNA of the CDR3 is TGTGCCAGCAGCTTAAGTTCTGCAGGGGGACAAGAGACCCAGTACTTC.